Listed below are T cell receptor beta chains from one sample, sequenced in a study of T cells in lung cancer brain metastases. The method was immunoSEQ multiplex PCR; TCRdb's version includes in-frame clones alone and lacks a portion of them. The table shows more than 2,500 clones, with less than 90% occurring only once. Sequencing was carried out using tumor tissue from the primary lung tumor. Receptor source: a woman in her fifties or sixties with non-small cell lung cancer. Each CDR3 is given with its conserved first and last residue. D genes are given only for firm matches. Size tells how often a clone was seen (once, few, many) or the class of an expanded clone, and some rows leave it out.

cdr3_aa: CASSLAGLRDEQFF; cdr3_nt: TGTGCCAGCAGCTTAGCGGGGTTAAGGGATGAGCAGTTCTTC; d_call: .; j_call: TRBJ2-1; v_call: TRBV7-8; clone_size: .
cdr3_aa: CASSPRRAARGNEQFF; cdr3_nt: TGTGCCAGCAGCCCAAGGAGAGCGGCTCGGGGCAATGAGCAGTTCTTC; d_call: .; j_call: TRBJ2-1; v_call: TRBV7-2; clone_size: .
cdr3_aa: CASSPSRTFTSTDTQYF; cdr3_nt: TGTGCCAGCTCACCTAGCCGGACTTTCACTTCGACAGATACGCAGTATTTT; d_call: .; j_call: TRBJ2-3; v_call: TRBV18; clone_size: .
cdr3_aa: CASSLGTASGNTIYF; cdr3_nt: TGTGCCAGCAGTTTAGGAACAGCCTCTGGAAACACCATATATTTT; d_call: .; j_call: TRBJ1-3; v_call: TRBV28; clone_size: once
cdr3_aa: CASSQRTQETQYF; cdr3_nt: TGCGCCAGCAGCCAACGGACCCAAGAGACCCAGTACTTC; d_call: .; j_call: TRBJ2-5; v_call: TRBV4-1; clone_size: .
cdr3_aa: CASSSLAGGINEQFF; cdr3_nt: TGTGCCAGCAGTTCACTAGCGGGGGGTATCAATGAGCAGTTCTTC; d_call: TRBD2; j_call: TRBJ2-1; v_call: TRBV6-1; clone_size: .
cdr3_aa: CASSIGQNNEQFF; cdr3_nt: TGTGCCAGTAGTATTGGACAGAACAATGAGCAGTTCTTC; d_call: .; j_call: TRBJ2-1; v_call: TRBV19; clone_size: once
cdr3_aa: CASSNTLEGGETQYF; cdr3_nt: TGTGCCAGCAGTAACACACTGGAGGGGGGGGAGACCCAGTACTTC; d_call: .; j_call: TRBJ2-5; v_call: TRBV9; clone_size: .
cdr3_aa: CASSLIQNTEAFF; cdr3_nt: TGTGCCAGCAGCTTGATACAGAACACTGAAGCTTTCTTT; d_call: .; j_call: TRBJ1-1; v_call: TRBV5-6; clone_size: .
cdr3_aa: CASSEVATGSPLHF; cdr3_nt: TGTGCCAGCAGTGAAGTAGCGACAGGTTCACCCCTCCACTTT; d_call: .; j_call: TRBJ1-6; v_call: TRBV6-1; clone_size: few
cdr3_aa: CASSFEANTEAFF; cdr3_nt: TGTGCCAGCAGCTTTGAGGCGAACACTGAAGCTTTCTTT; d_call: .; j_call: TRBJ1-1; v_call: TRBV5-4; clone_size: .
cdr3_aa: CASSDGRALDTQYF; cdr3_nt: TGTGCCAGCAGTGACGGGAGGGCACTCGATACGCAGTATTTT; d_call: TRBD2; j_call: TRBJ2-3; v_call: TRBV25-1; clone_size: once
cdr3_aa: CASSRLPSTDTQYF; cdr3_nt: TGTGCCAGCAGCCGACTACCCAGCACAGATACGCAGTATTTT; d_call: .; j_call: TRBJ2-3; v_call: TRBV7-8; clone_size: .
cdr3_aa: CASSRGGNEQFF; cdr3_nt: TGTGCCAGCAGCCGGGGCGGGAATGAGCAGTTCTTC; d_call: .; j_call: TRBJ2-1; v_call: TRBV14; clone_size: .
cdr3_aa: CASSPLAGGPTDTQYF; cdr3_nt: TGTGCCAGCAGCCCTTTAGCGGGAGGGCCCACAGATACGCAGTATTTT; d_call: TRBD2; j_call: TRBJ2-3; v_call: TRBV11-3; clone_size: .
cdr3_aa: CASSIDRGETQYF; cdr3_nt: TGTGCCAGCAGCATTGACAGGGGGGAGACCCAGTACTTC; d_call: TRBD1; j_call: TRBJ2-5; v_call: TRBV7-2; clone_size: .
cdr3_aa: CASSSRDRSLSGNTIYF; cdr3_nt: TGTGCCAGCAGCTCCCGGGACAGGTCCCTCTCTGGAAACACCATATATTTT; d_call: TRBD1; j_call: TRBJ1-3; v_call: TRBV7-2; clone_size: few
cdr3_aa: CATSTGGLREKLFF; cdr3_nt: TGTGCCACCAGCACGGGAGGGCTTAGGGAAAAACTGTTTTTT; d_call: .; j_call: TRBJ1-4; v_call: TRBV15; clone_size: .
cdr3_aa: CASSQSSQETQYF; cdr3_nt: TGTGCCAGCAGCCAATCCTCCCAAGAGACCCAGTACTTC; d_call: .; j_call: TRBJ2-5; v_call: TRBV5-4; clone_size: .
cdr3_aa: CASSDSGLDTQYF; cdr3_nt: TGTGCCAGCAGTGACTCGGGCCTCGATACGCAGTATTTT; d_call: .; j_call: TRBJ2-3; v_call: TRBV6-4; clone_size: .
cdr3_aa: CASRPPGLVEQNTQYF; cdr3_nt: TGTGCCAGCAGGCCTCCGGGACTAGTCGAACAAAATACGCAGTATTTT; d_call: .; j_call: TRBJ2-3; v_call: TRBV21-1; clone_size: .
cdr3_aa: CASSLSAGGYNEQFF; cdr3_nt: TGTGCCAGCAGCTTGTCTGCGGGAGGCTACAATGAGCAGTTCTTC; d_call: TRBD2; j_call: TRBJ2-1; v_call: TRBV7-7; clone_size: .
cdr3_aa: CASSLAKGHGAYEQYF; cdr3_nt: TGTGCCAGCAGCTTGGCTAAGGGACACGGAGCCTACGAGCAGTACTTC; d_call: .; j_call: TRBJ2-7; v_call: TRBV5-8; clone_size: .
cdr3_aa: CASSLGQVYEQYF; cdr3_nt: TGTGCCAGCAGCTTGGGACAAGTCTACGAGCAGTACTTC; d_call: .; j_call: TRBJ2-7; v_call: TRBV7-9; clone_size: .
cdr3_aa: CASSLSGGAANEQFF; cdr3_nt: TGTGCCAGCAGCTTGAGCGGTGGGGCGGCCAATGAGCAGTTCTTC; d_call: .; j_call: TRBJ2-1; v_call: TRBV5-4; clone_size: .
cdr3_aa: CASSFVGNQPQHF; cdr3_nt: TGTGCCAGCAGTTTCGTGGGCAATCAGCCCCAGCATTTT; d_call: .; j_call: TRBJ1-5; v_call: TRBV27; clone_size: .
cdr3_aa: CASSQDGGRYNEQFF; cdr3_nt: TGCGCCAGCAGCCAAGACGGCGGGCGCTACAATGAGCAGTTCTTC; d_call: .; j_call: TRBJ2-1; v_call: TRBV4-3; clone_size: few
cdr3_aa: CASSYSAGGTEAFF; cdr3_nt: TGTGCCAGCAGTTACTCAGCAGGAGGGACTGAAGCTTTCTTT; d_call: .; j_call: TRBJ1-1; v_call: TRBV6-5; clone_size: .
cdr3_aa: CASSAGTVIKETQYF; cdr3_nt: TGTGCCAGCAGCGCAGGGACAGTAATCAAGGAGACCCAGTACTTC; d_call: TRBD1; j_call: TRBJ2-5; v_call: TRBV9; clone_size: .
cdr3_aa: CASRNQQGQRGYTF; cdr3_nt: TGTGCCAGCAGAAACCAACAGGGACAGCGGGGCTACACCTTC; d_call: TRBD1; j_call: TRBJ1-2; v_call: TRBV2; clone_size: .
cdr3_aa: CASSFSQLQFF; cdr3_nt: TGTGCCAGCAGCTTCAGTCAACTCCAGTTCTTC; d_call: .; j_call: TRBJ2-1; v_call: TRBV11-2; clone_size: .
cdr3_aa: CASDLRGGDGYTF; cdr3_nt: TGTGCCAGTGATTTGAGGGGAGGCGACGGCTACACCTTC; d_call: .; j_call: TRBJ1-2; v_call: TRBV19; clone_size: once
cdr3_aa: CASTLISNQPQHF; cdr3_nt: TGTGCCAGCACCCTTATCAGCAATCAGCCCCAGCATTTT; d_call: .; j_call: TRBJ1-5; v_call: TRBV6-1; clone_size: .
cdr3_aa: CASSPPTSGDYEQYF; cdr3_nt: TGTGCCAGCAGCCCACCGACTAGCGGGGACTACGAGCAGTACTTC; d_call: TRBD2; j_call: TRBJ2-7; v_call: TRBV7-9; clone_size: .
cdr3_aa: CASSGTGGARYGYTF; cdr3_nt: TGTGCCAGTTCCGGGACAGGGGGCGCCCGGTATGGCTACACCTTC; d_call: TRBD1; j_call: TRBJ1-2; v_call: TRBV6-5; clone_size: .
cdr3_aa: CASSYSASETQYF; cdr3_nt: TGTGCCAGCAGTTACTCGGCTAGCGAGACCCAGTACTTC; d_call: .; j_call: TRBJ2-5; v_call: TRBV6-5; clone_size: .
cdr3_aa: CASTDYNEQFF; cdr3_nt: TGTGCCAGCACAGATTACAATGAGCAGTTCTTC; d_call: .; j_call: TRBJ2-1; v_call: TRBV5-5; clone_size: .
cdr3_aa: CASSFRGIGSYNSPLHF; cdr3_nt: TGTGCCAGCAGCTTCAGGGGAATCGGCTCCTATAATTCACCCCTCCACTTT; d_call: .; j_call: TRBJ1-6; v_call: TRBV7-8; clone_size: .
cdr3_aa: CASSLGAVNYEQYF; cdr3_nt: TGTGCCAGCAGCTTAGGGGCGGTAAACTACGAGCAGTACTTC; d_call: .; j_call: TRBJ2-7; v_call: TRBV7-2; clone_size: .
cdr3_aa: CASSLTSGSSYNEQFF; cdr3_nt: TGCGCCAGCAGCCTCACCAGCGGGAGCTCCTACAATGAGCAGTTCTTC; d_call: TRBD2; j_call: TRBJ2-1; v_call: TRBV4-1; clone_size: .
cdr3_aa: CASTRDSGNTIYF; cdr3_nt: TGTGCCAGCACACGGGACTCTGGAAACACCATATATTTT; d_call: .; j_call: TRBJ1-3; v_call: TRBV6-6; clone_size: once
cdr3_aa: CASSVGQSGNTIYF; cdr3_nt: TGTGCCAGCTCAGTCGGACAGTCTGGAAACACCATATATTTT; d_call: .; j_call: TRBJ1-3; v_call: TRBV18; clone_size: .
cdr3_aa: CASGMVLDGRAGTDMQYF; cdr3_nt: TGTGCTAGTGGTATGGTACTTGACGGGAGAGCGGGCACAGATATGCAGTATTTT; d_call: .; j_call: TRBJ2-3; v_call: TRBV12-5; clone_size: .
cdr3_aa: CSAHTDTQYF; cdr3_nt: TGCAGCGCCCACACAGATACGCAGTATTTT; d_call: .; j_call: TRBJ2-3; v_call: TRBV29-1; clone_size: .
cdr3_aa: CASSVAPGTTYEQYF; cdr3_nt: TGTGCCAGCAGCGTAGCTCCCGGGACAACCTACGAGCAGTACTTC; d_call: .; j_call: TRBJ2-7; v_call: TRBV9; clone_size: once